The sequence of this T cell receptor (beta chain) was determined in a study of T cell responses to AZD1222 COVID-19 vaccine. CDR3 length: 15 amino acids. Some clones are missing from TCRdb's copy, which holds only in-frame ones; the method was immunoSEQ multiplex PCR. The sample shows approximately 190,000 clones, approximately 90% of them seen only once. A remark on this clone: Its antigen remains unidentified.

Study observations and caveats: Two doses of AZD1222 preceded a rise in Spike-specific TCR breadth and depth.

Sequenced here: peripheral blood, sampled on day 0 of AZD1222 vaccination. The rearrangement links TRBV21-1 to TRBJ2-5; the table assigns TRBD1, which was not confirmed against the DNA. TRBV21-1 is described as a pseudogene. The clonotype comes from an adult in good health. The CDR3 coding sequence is TGTGCCAGCAGCAAAGCGCTAGGGGACCAAGAGACCCAGTACTTC. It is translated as CASSKALGDQETQYF.